This T cell receptor (beta chain) is from a study of T cells in tuberculosis. Germline CDR1 and CDR2: LGHNA and YSLEER. CDR3 length equals 18 residues. Trimming pared 3 bases from V and 1 base from J, leaving 20 bases between. The lipid loaded on the CD1B tetramers was C32 glucose monomycolate from Rhodococcus equi. Thawed, overnight-rested PBMC were stained with GMM-loaded CD1B tetramer, viability dye and anti-CD3, then sorted. Tetramer-positive cells were sorted with a deliberately high gate excluding tetramer-negative cells. TCRdb's copy holds only in-frame clones and misses some; the assay was immunoSEQ multiplex PCR. Its table records some 62 clones.

The TCR comes from an adult woman with latent tuberculosis. The chain employs TRBV4-3 and TRBJ2-3; perhaps TRBD2 as D (7 bases). Sequenced material: CD1b-GMM tetramer-positive cells sorted from PBMCs. The CDR3 protein is CASSHYPVAGARTDTQYF. Here the CDR3 DNA reads TGCGCCAGCAGCCACTACCCTGTGGCGGGGGCCCGCACAGATACGCAGTATTTT.